This T cell receptor (beta chain) was profiled in a study of T cells in localized non-small cell lung cancer. The study's findings and limits: Tumor samples were not multi-region, leaving intratumor heterogeneity unexcluded. Adjacent lung exhibited a median of approximately 50 among the 100 most abundant tumor clones. Uninvolved adjacent lung showed peak T cell clonality, exceeding tumor.

In the case of this clone: No antigen is known for it.

This CDR3 contains 14 residues. Germline V gives CDR1 MNHEY, CDR2 SMNVEV (reference sequence). Trimming took 2 bases from V and 4 from J, leaving 9 bases between them. The protocol was immunoSEQ multiplex PCR, while the TCRdb copy is restricted to in-frame clones and leaves out a portion. The sample lists under 65,000 clones; over 85% were seen once. The source material was peripheral blood, sampled before any cancer treatment. The TCR sequence derives from a man between 40 and 70 years old with stage I squamous cell lung carcinoma. The chain combines TRBV27 with TRBJ1-5; D gene unclear. The CDR3 sequence is CASSLTARNQPQHF. CDR3 nucleotide sequence: TGTGCCAGCAGTTTAACGGCAAGGAATCAGCCCCAGCATTTT.